What follows are 24 T cell receptor beta chains derived from one specimen sequenced in a study of T-cell memory formation after mild COVID-19 (TCRdb year 2021). Receptor amplification or capture employed 5' RACE. Sequencer: Illumina NovaSeq 6000. TCRdb reanalyzed the raw reads on its own, using fastp at Q25 for trimming and MiXCR for clone calling, and kept in-frame beta chains. Entries that share a CDR3 protein sequence are merged under the most common genes and DNA. The sample table shows approximately 270,000 distinct CDR3 sequences, and roughly 17% are seen once. Roughly 24% of the sample comes from the top ten. Sequencing used PBMCs or a T cell subset sorted from them (not recorded which). The receptors shown here come from a man younger than 35 who had mild COVID-19 (a few samples of this study predate the infection). The sample titles of this study are shuffled in the database, so cell type and time point are left out; the donor was told from shared clones.

About this clonotype: A read error may produce the germline difference seen at one junction end. The V and J genes are TRBV6-5 and TRBJ2-5, with D possibly matching TRBD2 (7 bases). The CDR3 sequence is 15 residues long. Germline CDR1 reads MNHEY; CDR2 reads SVGAGI. CDR3 DNA sequence: TGTGCCAGCAGTCGCCAACCTTCCGCGGGGGCCGGAGTTTCCTTC. It yields the protein CASSRQPSAGAGVSF.

This clonotype was seen more than once but under ten times. The chain couples TRBV20-1 to TRBJ2-6; tentatively, D is TRBD2 (6 bases). The CDR3 contains 16 residues. The V gene lost 0 bases and the J gene lost 0 bases, with 9 bases spanning the gap. From germline, CDR1 is DFQATT and CDR2 SNEGSKA (reference sequence). The DNA for the CDR3 is TGCAGTGCTAGAGATCGGCGGGGCTCTGGGGCCAACGTCCTGACTTTC. Protein: CSARDRRGSGANVLTF.

The table lists this clonotype with a few counts. The chain's CDR3 is CASSQGGSGVSQETQYF. CDR3 bases: TGCGCCAGCAGCCAAGGTGGAAGCGGCGTCTCGCAAGAGACCCAGTACTTC. The rearrangement joins TRBV4-3 to TRBJ2-5; possibly TRBD2 for D (5 bases). V dropped 1 base and J dropped 2 bases, with 17 bases sitting between them. Germline values: CDR1 LGHNA, CDR2 YSLEER. The CDR3 has 17 amino acids.

The chain is built from TRBV9 and TRBJ2-2; D uncertain. Germline CDR1 reads SGDLS; CDR2 reads YYNGEE. V lost 0 bases and J lost 0, with 6 bases in between. The length of the CDR3 is 15 residues. The CDR3: CASSVDRPNTGELFF. The CDR3 nucleotides read TGTGCCAGCAGCGTAGATCGACCGAACACCGGGGAGCTGTTTTTT.

This clonotype was seen more than once but under ten times. The rearrangement links TRBV5-1 to TRBJ2-3; 10 positions agree with TRBD2. This CDR3 is 17 amino acids long. The V and J ends lost 2 bases and 1 base, in that order; junction bases with no gene match: 7. Germline CDR1 SGHRS, CDR2 YFSETQ. The CDR3 DNA reads TGCGCCAGCAGCTTTGGTCCTAGCGGGGGAGGCACAGATACGCAGTATTTT. It encodes CASSFGPSGGGTDTQYF.

This clonotype was counted between two and nine times. The chain carries TRBV20-1 and TRBJ2-5, with 7 bases lining up with TRBD2. V lost 3 bases and J lost 7; bases outside the gene matches: 5. The CDR3 length is 12 residues. Germline V gene data show CDR1 as DFQATT and CDR2 as SNEGSKA (reference sequence). The CDR3 sequence is CSARDTGGTQYF. The CDR3 bases are TGCAGTGCTAGGGATACGGGGGGGACCCAGTACTTC.

Many counts were recorded for this clonotype. The genes are TRBV12-3 or TRBV12-4 and TRBJ2-1; 7 nucleotides match TRBD2. The CDR3 length is 14 residues. V trimming: 9 bases; J trimming: 2 bases; junction bases outside the gene matches: 7. CDR3 in amino acids: CARGKAGTYNEQFF. The CDR3 DNA sequence: TGTGCCAGGGGGAAAGCGGGGACCTACAATGAGCAGTTCTTC.

J is TRBJ1-2 and V is TRBV6-5, with no clear D. The V and J ends lost 2 bases and 2 bases respectively, with 6 bases between them. Germline CDR1 is MNHEY and CDR2 is SVGAGI. The CDR3 contains 13 residues. The CDR3 DNA follows: TGTGCCAGCAGTTACGACGTAAACTATGGCTACACCTTC. Its protein is CASSYDVNYGYTF.

This clonotype came up a few times. V is TRBV6-1 and J is TRBJ2-3; D perhaps matches TRBD2 (5 bases). The V gene's germline CDR1 is MNHNS and CDR2 SASEGT. Between the trimmed V and J ends, which lost 3 bases and 5 bases, there was a span of 15 bases. The CDR3 covers 15 residues. The CDR3 here is CASSEAGSAIDTQYF. The DNA for the CDR3 is TGTGCCAGCAGTGAGGCGGGTAGCGCGATAGATACGCAGTATTTT.

The chain combines TRBV6-1 with TRBJ1-1; D is ambiguous. Germline V gene lookup returns CDR1 MNHNS and CDR2 SASEGT. The CDR3 has 14 residues. V dropped 7 bases and J dropped 5 bases, with 17 bases sitting between them. The CDR3 DNA reads as TGTGCCAGCAAGGCCCCACAAGCCGGAACTGAAGCTTTCTTT. Translated: CASKAPQAGTEAFF.

The gene calls are TRBV14 and TRBJ2-7; 7 nucleotides match TRBD2. V shed 1 base, J shed 4 bases, and the junction held 7 bases outside the gene matches. Germline-derived CDR1 and CDR2 are SGHDN and FVKESK. The CDR3 contains 15 residues. CDR3: CASSQVGREDYEQYF. The DNA of the CDR3 is TGTGCCAGCAGCCAAGTCGGACGGGAGGATTACGAGCAGTACTTC.

This clonotype was detected only a few times. V usage is TRBV12-3 or TRBV12-4 and J usage is TRBJ1-2, with D maybe TRBD1 (5 bases). V lost 5 bases and J 7 bases, leaving 20 bases between the germline ends. This CDR3 has 15 residues. This chain's CDR3 is CASSPWKQERRGYTF. CDR3 bases: TGTGCCAGCAGTCCCTGGAAACAGGAGAGGCGTGGCTACACCTTC.

CDR3 DNA sequence: TGCGCCAGCAGTCGATACGGGGTCTCGACAGATACGCAGTATTTT. Its protein is CASSRYGVSTDTQYF. V and J are TRBV5-1 and TRBJ2-3; maybe TRBD2 (5 bases). V was shortened by 5 bases and J by 3 bases, with 16 bases between the two germline ends. CDR3 length equals 15 residues. CDR1 is SGHRS, CDR2 YFSETQ, per germline. The full variable domain, rest sourced from reference TRBV5-1 and TRBJ2-3, is KAGVTQTPRYLIKTRGQQVTLSCSPISGHRSVSWYQQTPGQGLQFLFEYFSETQRNKGNFPGRFSGRQFSNSRSEMNVSTLELGDSALYLCASSRYGVSTDTQYFGPGTRLTVL.

In this sample, this clonotype turned up many times. The V call is TRBV10-3, the J call TRBJ2-2, with D tentatively TRBD2 (5 bases). Per germline, CDR1 ENHRY and CDR2 SYGVKD. The CDR3 consists of 14 residues. V was clipped by 0 bases and J by 6 bases, with 8 bases between them. The CDR3: CAISESSGAGELFF. CDR3 nucleotides: TGTGCCATCAGTGAGTCTTCCGGGGCCGGGGAGCTGTTTTTT.

The rearrangement joins TRBV5-6 to TRBJ2-3; no firm D call. The CDR3 has 16 residues. Germline V gives CDR1 SGHDT, CDR2 YYEEEE. V was trimmed by 0 bases and J by 1 base, leaving 12 bases between them. DNA of the CDR3: TGTGCCAGCAGCTTGGAGACCGGTTACCGCACAGATACGCAGTATTTT. Translating gives CASSLETGYRTDTQYF.

This clonotype occurred a few times. The genes are TRBV10-3 and TRBJ1-2; possible D gene TRBD1, 5 bases. Trimming removed 7 bases at V and 3 bases at J, with 12 bases between. Per germline, CDR1 ENHRY and CDR2 SYGVKD. The CDR3 runs to 13 residues. CDR3 protein: CAITVGEDYGYTF. The CDR3 nucleotides are TGTGCCATCACCGTGGGGGAAGACTATGGCTACACCTTC.

The J gene is TRBJ1-4, the V gene TRBV5-1; maybe TRBD1 (5 bases). V was clipped by 5 bases and J by 7 bases, with 15 bases between them. Germline values: CDR1 SGHRS, CDR2 YFSETQ. This CDR3 has 14 amino acids. The CDR3 nucleotides are TGCGCCAGCAGTCATACAGGATCGGGTGAAAAACTGTTTTTT. Its translation is CASSHTGSGEKLFF.

This clonotype was seen a handful of times. This chain links TRBV7-3 with TRBJ2-5; D uncertain. The CDR3 totals 14 residues. V was trimmed by 5 bases and J by 6 bases, leaving 16 bases between them. The germline gives CDR1 SGHTA, CDR2 FQGTGA. The DNA for the CDR3 is TGTGCCAGCAGCCCGACTGCCTCATTAAAGACCCAGTACTTC. It yields the protein CASSPTASLKTQYF. The full variable domain, with the rest looked up from reference TRBV7-3 and TRBJ2-5, is GAGVSQTPSNKVTEKGKYVELRCDPISGHTALYWYRQSLGQGPEFLIYFQGTGAADDSGLPNDRFFAVRPEGSVSTLKIQRTERGDSAVYLCASSPTASLKTQYFGPGTRLLVL.

In its sample, this clonotype was seen a few times. The chain carries TRBV28 and TRBJ2-7; 8 nucleotides line up with TRBD2. V shed 7 bases, J shed 0 bases, and the junction held 8 bases outside the gene matches. CDR1 and CDR2 (germline): MDHEN, SYDVKM. The CDR3 spans 15 residues. In DNA, the CDR3 is TGTGCCAGCACCACGACCGGGGGGGGCTCCTACGAGCAGTACGTC. This encodes CASTTTGGGSYEQYV.

This clonotype was observed a handful of times. The chain uses TRBV4-3 and TRBJ2-3; TRBD2 matches at 10 bases. Germline V CDR1 and CDR2: LGHNA, YSLEER. CDR3 length equals 15 residues. The V and J ends lost 1 base and 6 bases, in that order; junction bases with no gene match: 4. DNA for the CDR3: TGCGCCAGCAGCCAAGCCGGGACTAGCGCCGATACGCAGTATTTT. This gives the protein CASSQAGTSADTQYF.

Here the CDR3 reads CASIPARAIYIQYF. As DNA, the CDR3 is TGTGCCAGCATACCAGCGAGGGCAATTTACATTCAGTACTTC. The rearrangement uses TRBV9 and TRBJ2-4; a weak D match, TRBD2 (5 bases). The V gene lost 6 bases and the J gene lost 8 bases, with 18 bases spanning the gap. The CDR3 runs 14 residues. The germline V gene encodes CDR1 SGDLS and CDR2 YYNGEE.

This clonotype was counted between two and nine times. V and J are TRBV10-1 and TRBJ2-2; 7 bases fit TRBD1. CDR3 length: 13 amino acids. With V trimmed by 5 bases and J by 7 bases, 4 bases remained unmatched. From germline, CDR1 is WNHNN and CDR2 SYGVQD (reference sequence). CDR3 amino acids: CASSQGVNGELFF. The CDR3 bases are TGCGCCAGCAGTCAGGGGGTGAACGGGGAGCTGTTTTTT.

This chain links TRBV6-5 with TRBJ1-1; possible D gene TRBD1, 6 bases. The V end was cut by 5 bases, the J end by 1 base, with 11 bases between. There are 14 residues in the CDR3. From germline, CDR1 is MNHEY and CDR2 SVGAGI. The CDR3 DNA reads TGTGCCAGCAGTACAGGGATAAGGAACACTGAAGCTTTCTTT. This translates into CASSTGIRNTEAFF.

J is TRBJ2-5 and V is TRBV5-4; D assignment may be TRBD1 or TRBD2 (5 bases each). The V end was cut by 4 bases, the J end by 7 bases, with 17 bases between. The CDR3 contains 14 residues. CDR1 SGHNT and CDR2 YYREEE come from the germline V gene (reference sequence). This CDR3 reads CASSLWGTPPTQYF. The CDR3 DNA follows: TGTGCCAGCAGCCTATGGGGGACCCCGCCGACCCAGTACTTC.